This T cell receptor (beta chain) stems from a study of blood T cell repertoires in COVID-19 (dated by TCRdb to 2020 to 2022). As for the study more broadly: Samples covering the acute and convalescent phases of COVID-19 were provided by collaborators in the United States, Italy and Spain. The samples were drawn from two sources: the first 160 participants of the ongoing ImmuneRACE study, and fewer than 1,500 subjects contributed by 6 global collaborators. The dataset comprised deeply sampled blood TCRbeta repertoires from subjects exposed to, actively infected with, or recovered from COVID-19. Sample metadata almost always included a de-identified subject ID, COVID-19 status, age in years and sex. The repertoires were released in a freely available public database intended as a resource for research on the immune response to SARS-CoV-2. The prospective study material was composed of cDNA or gDNA derived from T cells, B-cell-depleted T cells, or PBMCs. Where HLA class I and class II types were available, the types were taken from metadata supplied by the sample provider, not from assay-based typing.

Findings and caveats that apply to the study as a whole: Clinical and demographic metadata were provided uncurated, with the amount varying by source and participant.

This clone was seen only once. No cognate antigen has been identified for it. No base-level quality is on record; no much larger clone is a single base apart. The collaborating institutions used their own protocols to collect whole blood in K2EDTA tubes. For TCRbeta analysis, collaborator samples were shipped as frozen whole blood, as isolated PBMCs, or as DNA extracted from either sample type. TCRbeta CDR3 regions were amplified from genomic DNA using the immunoSEQ Assay, a bias-controlled multiplex PCR. From the authors' description of their analysis: The number of nucleated cells in each sample was estimated from the amplification of reference gene primers within the assay. Sequence reads were collapsed and filtered to measure the absolute abundance of every unique TCRbeta CDR3 rearrangement. Productive Simpson clonality was computed per sample as the square root of Simpson's diversity index over productive rearrangements. The clones in this table, taken by TCRdb from immuneACCESS, are in-frame only. Not every clone is retained; where verified, under half of the shortfall comes from an unresolved V gene, and the cause of the rest is unknown. V and J calls and clone size come straight from that table; D and trimming were deduced from the DNA. Within this sample are about 58,000 clones, with about 85% of them counted one time only. The ten most abundant clones make up around 4.5% of the sample.

Trimming costs V 2 bases and J 0 bases, and their ends lie 23 bases apart. The germline V gene encodes CDR1 SQVTM and CDR2 ANQGSEA. The CDR3 spans 18 residues, from the cysteine through the phenylalanine. Only the CDR3 part of the read is kept: 54 bases, read in frame from the first base. This receptor was identified in a man aged 35-49 years with active COVID-19. The sequenced sample consisted of peripheral blood. The rearrangement combines TRBV29-1 with TRBJ2-7; tentative D gene TRBD1, with 6 bases matching. The encoded CDR3 is CSVELRGHRASISYEQYF. Here is the DNA: TGCAGCGTTGAACTACGGGGCCACAGGGCATCGATCTCCTACGAGCAGTACTTC.